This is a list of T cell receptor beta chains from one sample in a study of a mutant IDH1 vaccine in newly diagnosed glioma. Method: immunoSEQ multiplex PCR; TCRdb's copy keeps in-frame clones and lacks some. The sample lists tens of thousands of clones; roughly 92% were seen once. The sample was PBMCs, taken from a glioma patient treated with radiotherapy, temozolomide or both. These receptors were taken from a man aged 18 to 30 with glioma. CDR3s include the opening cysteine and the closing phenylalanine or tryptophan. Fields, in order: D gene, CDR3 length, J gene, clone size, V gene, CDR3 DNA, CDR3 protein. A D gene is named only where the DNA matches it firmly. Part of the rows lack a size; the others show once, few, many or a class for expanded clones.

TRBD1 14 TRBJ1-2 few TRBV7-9 TGTGCCAGCAGCGATATCCGGGACAGAGATGGCTACACCTTC CASSDIRDRDGYTF
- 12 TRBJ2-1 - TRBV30 TGTGCCTGGAGTAACCAGGGGAATGAGCAGTTCTTC CAWSNQGNEQFF
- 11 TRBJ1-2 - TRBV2 TGTGCCTCACAGGATAACTATGGCTACACCTTC CASQDNYGYTF
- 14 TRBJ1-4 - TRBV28 TGTGCCAGCATAGGGGTGCAGGGAACTGAAAAACTGTTTTTT CASIGVQGTEKLFF
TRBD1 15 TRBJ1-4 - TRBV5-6 TGTGCCAGCAGCCCGGGACAGTTCGCTAATGAAAAACTGTTTTTT CASSPGQFANEKLFF
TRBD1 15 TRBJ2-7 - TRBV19 TGTGCCAGTAGTATCCGGGACAGGCCTGTCTACGAGCAGTACTTC CASSIRDRPVYEQYF
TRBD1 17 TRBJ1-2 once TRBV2 TGTGCCAGCAGTGAGGGGGGAGACAGGGAGAGGAACTATGGCTACACCTTC CASSEGGDRERNYGYTF
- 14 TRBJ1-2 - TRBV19 TGTGCCAGTAGCCATCCCGGGACGCTTTATGGCTACACCTTC CASSHPGTLYGYTF
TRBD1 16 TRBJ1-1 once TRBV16 TGTGCCAGCAGCCACTACCGGGACAGGGGAGGCACTGAAGCTTTCTTT CASSHYRDRGGTEAFF
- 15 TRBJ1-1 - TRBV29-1 TGCAGCGTTCTGGGGGGCATGGTTGGGAACACTGAAGCTTTCTTT CSVLGGMVGNTEAFF
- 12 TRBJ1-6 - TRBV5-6 TGTGCCAGCAGGAGACAAGACTCACCCCTCCACTTT CASRRQDSPLHF
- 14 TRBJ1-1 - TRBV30 TGTGCCTGGAGTGTACGCCTCGCGGACACTGAAGCTTTCTTT CAWSVRLADTEAFF
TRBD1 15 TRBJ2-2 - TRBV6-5 TGTGCCAGCAGGTCCGGGACAGCGAACACCGGGGAGCTGTTTTTT CASRSGTANTGELFF
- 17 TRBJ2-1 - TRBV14 TGTGCCAGCAGCCAAGATTGGGCAATAAGCTCCTACAATGAGCAGTTCTTC CASSQDWAISSYNEQFF
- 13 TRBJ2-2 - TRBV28 TGTGCCAGCAGCTCCCACAGCACCGGGGAGCTGTTTTTT CASSSHSTGELFF
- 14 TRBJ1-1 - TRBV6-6 TGTGCCAGTTTTATCCCCGGGACGAACACTGAAGCTTTCTTT CASFIPGTNTEAFF
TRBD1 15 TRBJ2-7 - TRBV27 TGTGCCAGCAGTGCCTACCGGGACAGGGGCTACGAGCAGTACTTC CASSAYRDRGYEQYF
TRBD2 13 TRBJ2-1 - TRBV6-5 TGTGCCAGCACCCCAGCGGGACGGAATGAGCAGTTCTTC CASTPAGRNEQFF
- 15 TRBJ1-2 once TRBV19 TGTGCCAGTAGCCAGGGACTACAGGATTGGTATGGCTACACCTTC CASSQGLQDWYGYTF
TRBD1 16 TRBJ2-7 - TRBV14 TGTGCCAGCAGCCAAGATATCGGGACAGGGCCCTACGAGCAGTACTTC CASSQDIGTGPYEQYF
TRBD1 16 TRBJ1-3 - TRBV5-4 TGTGCCAGCAGCGGTGGGACAGGGGGCGCTGGAAACACCATATATTTT CASSGGTGGAGNTIYF
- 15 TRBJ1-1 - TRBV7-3 TGTGCCAGCAGCTTAAACCCAGGGATGAACACTGAAGCTTTCTTT CASSLNPGMNTEAFF
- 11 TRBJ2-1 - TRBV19 TGTGCCAGTAGTATAGCTACTGAGCAGTTCTTC CASSIATEQFF
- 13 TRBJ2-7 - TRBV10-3 TGTGCCATCAGTGAGGGCAGCTCCTACGAGCAGTACTTC CAISEGSSYEQYF
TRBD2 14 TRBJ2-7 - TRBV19 TGTGCCAGTAGTAAGAGGGAGGGCCTGGAAGAGCAGTACTTC CASSKREGLEEQYF
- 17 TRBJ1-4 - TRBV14 TGTGCCAGCAGCCCCCGTCGGCGGGGACTAGGCAATGAAAAACTGTTTTTT CASSPRRRGLGNEKLFF
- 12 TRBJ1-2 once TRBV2 TGTGCCAGCAGGCACAAGGGCTATGGCTACACCTTC CASRHKGYGYTF
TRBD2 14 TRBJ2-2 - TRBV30 TGTGCCTGGAGGGGTGCGGGAGGGCCCGGGGAGCTGTTTTTT CAWRGAGGPGELFF
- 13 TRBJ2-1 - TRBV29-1 TGCAGCGTTGTTACAGGGACCTACAATGAGCAGTTCTTC CSVVTGTYNEQFF